This TCR beta chain was found in a study of shared clonotypes between healthy human individuals. Data came from immunoSEQ multiplex PCR; TCRdb stores just in-frame clones and leaves some out. Of a few million clones listed, around 92% are singletons. The CDR3 runs 10 residues. The germline V gene has CDR1 DFQATT and CDR2 SNEGSKA (reference sequence). The V end was cut by 6 bases, the J end by 9 bases, with 9 bases between. The clonotype was recovered from a man between 18 and 29 years old in good health. Some clones in this sample may be carry-over from other donors' samples. Sequencing input: naive CD4+ T cells from PBMCs. Subset reported: CD45RA+ positively selected. V gene TRBV20-1 combines with J gene TRBJ2-1; D is possibly TRBD1 (5 bases). The CDR3 DNA is TGCAGTGCGGTAGGGGTTGAGCAGTTCTTC. It yields the protein CSAVGVEQFF.